The clone carrying this T cell receptor beta chain was seen at least ten times. Its cognate antigen is unknown. At one end the junction does not follow the germline gene, possibly because of a read error. This record belongs to a study of early T cells in non-severe SARS-CoV-2 infection. Across the study: The chains were unpaired, and the sequenced material was bulk RNA from unsorted whole blood.

CDR3 length equals 14 residues. The germline V gene encodes CDR1 MNHEY and CDR2 SMNVEV (reference sequence). Findings and caveats of the study: Matches to VDJdb favored anti-spike CD8 responses and missed private and CD4 specificities.

The library protocol tagged individual cDNA molecules with unique molecular identifiers. TCRdb processed the 5' RACE reads anew with MiXCR; each CDR3 protein has one entry. This sample yields some 71,000 distinct CDR3 sequences, of which 10% are seen a single time; less than 20% belongs to the top ten. The chain has TRBV27 and TRBJ1-6; 7 bases match TRBD1. This TCR came from an adult who was a healthcare worker with PCR-confirmed SARS-CoV-2 infection or an uninfected control (not recorded which). Source: whole blood, taken at baseline. DNA of the CDR3: TGTGCCAGCAGGGCCAGGGGGTATAGTTCACCCCTCCACTTT. Translation: CASRARGYSSPLHF.